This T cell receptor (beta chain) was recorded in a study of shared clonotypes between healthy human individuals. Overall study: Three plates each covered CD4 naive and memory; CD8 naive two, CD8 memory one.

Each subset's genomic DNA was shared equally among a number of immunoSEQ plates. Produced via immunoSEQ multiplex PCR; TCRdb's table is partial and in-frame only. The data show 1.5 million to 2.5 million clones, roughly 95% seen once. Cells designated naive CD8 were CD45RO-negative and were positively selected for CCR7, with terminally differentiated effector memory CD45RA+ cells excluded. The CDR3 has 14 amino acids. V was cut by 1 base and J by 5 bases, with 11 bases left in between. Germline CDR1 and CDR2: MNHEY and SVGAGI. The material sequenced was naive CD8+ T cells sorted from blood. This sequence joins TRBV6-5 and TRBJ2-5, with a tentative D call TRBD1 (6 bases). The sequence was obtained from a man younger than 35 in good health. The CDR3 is CASSYWQGSETQYF. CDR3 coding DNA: TGTGCCAGCAGTTACTGGCAGGGGTCTGAGACCCAGTACTTC.